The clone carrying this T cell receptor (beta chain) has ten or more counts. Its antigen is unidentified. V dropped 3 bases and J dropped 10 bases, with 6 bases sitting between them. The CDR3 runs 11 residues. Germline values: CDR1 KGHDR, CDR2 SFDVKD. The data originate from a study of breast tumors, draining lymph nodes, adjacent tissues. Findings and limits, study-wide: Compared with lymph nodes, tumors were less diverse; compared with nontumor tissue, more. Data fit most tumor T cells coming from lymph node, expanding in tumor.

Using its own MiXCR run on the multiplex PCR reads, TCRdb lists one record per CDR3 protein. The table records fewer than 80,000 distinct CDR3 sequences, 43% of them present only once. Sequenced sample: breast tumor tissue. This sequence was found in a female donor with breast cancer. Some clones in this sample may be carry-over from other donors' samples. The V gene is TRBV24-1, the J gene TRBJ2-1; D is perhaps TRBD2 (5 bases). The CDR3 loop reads CATSDGEEQFF. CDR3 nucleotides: TGTGCCACCAGTGATGGGGAGGAGCAGTTCTTC.